What follows are 4 T cell receptor beta chains derived from one specimen sequenced in a study of blood T cell repertoires in COVID-19. Some clones are missing from TCRdb's copy, which holds only in-frame ones; the method was immunoSEQ multiplex PCR. The profile shows around 340,000 clones, roughly 90% of them singletons. Sequencing used peripheral blood. The receptors originated from a woman in her sixties with COVID-19, enrolled during active disease.

The table lists this clone with a count of one. The J gene is TRBJ2-7, the V gene TRBV19, with TRBD1 identical over 9 bases. The length of the CDR3 is 17 residues. Unmatched junction bases numbered 16, after V lost 7 bases and J lost 3 bases. The germline V gene has CDR1 LNHDA and CDR2 SQIVND (reference sequence). The CDR3: CASTPPLYRGQCYEQYF. CDR3 bases: TGTGCCAGTACCCCACCACTCTACAGGGGGCAGTGCTACGAGCAGTACTTC.

The rearrangement links TRBV7-7 to TRBJ2-2; D is unclear. The CDR3 is made up of 15 amino acids. Trimming took 4 bases from V and 0 from J, leaving 9 bases between them. Germline values: CDR1 SSHAT, CDR2 FNYEAQ (reference sequence). The CDR3 loop is CASSSHQTNTGELFF. DNA of the CDR3: TGTGCCAGCAGCTCCCACCAGACGAACACCGGGGAGCTGTTTTTT.

CDR3 in DNA: TGTGCCAGCAATCTACAGGGGGATAACACTGAAGCTTTCTTT. It specifies CASNLQGDNTEAFF. This chain connects TRBV11-3 to TRBJ1-1; TRBD1 aligns across 8 bases. CDR3 length: 14 amino acids. V gave up 7 bases and J gave up 2 bases; unmatched junction bases: 6. CDR1 is SGHNT, CDR2 YENEEA, per germline.

This chain uses TRBV4-2 with TRBJ2-3; TRBD2 agrees at 10 bases. The J segment lost 5 bases and the V segment lost 0 bases, leaving 5 bases of the junction unmatched. This CDR3 contains 16 residues. Germline V lookup: CDR1 LGHNA, CDR2 YNFKEQ. The CDR3 protein is CASSQDLASGGDTQYF. CDR3 sequence (DNA): TGTGCCAGCAGCCAAGATTTGGCTAGCGGGGGAGATACGCAGTATTTT.